The 5 T cell receptor beta chains below were found in one sample sequenced in a study of cytomegalovirus exposure and HLA in healthy donors. The PCR used 60 Vbeta and 13 Jbeta primers. Sequenced by immunoSEQ multiplex PCR; TCRdb stores in-frame clones only, minus some. The data hold approximately 160,000 clones, with over 75% observed a single time. The sequenced material came from PBMCs. These receptors were taken from a woman between 50 and 59 years old in good health and CMV-seropositive.

The V call is TRBV19, the J call TRBJ2-3; 7 nucleotides line up with TRBD1. This CDR3 spans 16 amino acids. Germline V CDR1 and CDR2: LNHDA, SQIVND (reference sequence). Trimming removed 5 bases from V and 1 base from J; junction bases left unmatched: 9. The CDR3 spells CASSPIPGTGTDTQYF. The CDR3 DNA reads TGTGCCAGTAGTCCAATTCCCGGGACAGGCACAGATACGCAGTATTTT.

This chain links TRBV18 with TRBJ2-2; D is ambiguous. Germline loops: CDR1 KGHSH, CDR2 LQKENI. The CDR3 consists of 14 residues. V gave up 3 bases and J gave up 4 bases, with 9 bases separating them. CDR3 sequence (DNA): TGTGCCAGCTCACCGCAATTTAGCACCGGGGAGCTGTTTTTT. Protein product: CASSPQFSTGELFF.

V and J are TRBV4-1 and TRBJ2-2, with 7 bases lining up with TRBD2. CDR3 length equals 17 residues. Per the germline V gene, CDR1 is MGHRA and CDR2 is YSYEKL. V was pared by 4 bases and J by 0 bases, with 8 bases of the junction left unmatched. CDR3 bases: TGCGCCAGCAGCCGCGAGCGGGGTCCCACGAACACCGGGGAGCTGTTTTTT. This gives the protein CASSRERGPTNTGELFF.

This chain uses TRBV7-2 with TRBJ2-1; D uncertain. Trimming took off 1 base at V and 7 bases at J, with 8 bases between the two ends. The CDR3 covers 13 residues. Per the germline V gene, CDR1 is SGHTA and CDR2 is FQGNSA. CDR3 DNA sequence: TGTGCCAGCAGCTTAGTGTTCGTGAATGAGCAGTTCTTC. Translated, it gives CASSLVFVNEQFF.

Details on this clone: One end of the junction varies from germline; a read error may be responsible. This chain joins TRBV7-7 and TRBJ2-2; perhaps TRBD1 as D (5 bases). The germline V gene encodes CDR1 SSHAT and CDR2 FNYEAQ (reference sequence). The CDR3 contains 14 residues. The DNA for the CDR3 is TGTGCTAGCAGCGTCGGACAACCCACCGGGGAGCTGTTTTTT. It codes for CASSVGQPTGELFF. Variable domain in full (rest from reference TRBV7-7 and TRBJ2-2): GAGVSQSPRYKVTKRGQDVTLRCDPISSHATLYWYQQALGQGPEFLTYFNYEAQPDKSGLPSDRFSAERPEGSISTLTIQRTEQRDSAMYRCASSVGQPTGELFFGEGSRLTVL.